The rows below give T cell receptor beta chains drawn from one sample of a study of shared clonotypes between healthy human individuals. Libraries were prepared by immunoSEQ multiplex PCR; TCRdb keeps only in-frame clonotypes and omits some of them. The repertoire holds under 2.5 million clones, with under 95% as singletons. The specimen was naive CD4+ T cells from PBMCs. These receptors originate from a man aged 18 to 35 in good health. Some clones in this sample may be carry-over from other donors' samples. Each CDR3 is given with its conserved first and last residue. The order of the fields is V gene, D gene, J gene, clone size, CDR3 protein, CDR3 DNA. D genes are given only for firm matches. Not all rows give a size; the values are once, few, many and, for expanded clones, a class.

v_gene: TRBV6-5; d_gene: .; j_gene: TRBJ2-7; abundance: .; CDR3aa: CASSYPRRAYEQYF; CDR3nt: TGTGCCAGCAGTTACCCGCGGCGGGCCTACGAGCAGTACTTC
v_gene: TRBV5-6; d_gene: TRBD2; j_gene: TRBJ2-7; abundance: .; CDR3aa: CASNREVAGVIKPYEQYF; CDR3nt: TGTGCCAGCAACCGGGAGGTAGCGGGAGTTATAAAACCCTACGAGCAGTACTTC
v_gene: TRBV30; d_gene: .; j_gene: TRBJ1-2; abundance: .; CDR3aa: CAQWRDYGYTF; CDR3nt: TGTGCCCAATGGAGAGACTATGGCTACACCTTC
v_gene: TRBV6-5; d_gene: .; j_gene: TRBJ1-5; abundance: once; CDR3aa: CASSYGGYQPQHF; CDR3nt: TGTGCCAGCAGTTATGGGGGTTATCAGCCCCAGCATTTT
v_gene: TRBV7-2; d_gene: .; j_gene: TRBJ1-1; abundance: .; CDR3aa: CASSSEAYTEAFF; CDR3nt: TGTGCCAGCAGCTCCGAAGCTTACACTGAAGCTTTCTTT
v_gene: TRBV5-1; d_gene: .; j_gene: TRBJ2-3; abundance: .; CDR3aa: CASRKQPTREDTQYF; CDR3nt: TGCGCCAGCAGAAAGCAGCCGACTCGAGAGGATACGCAGTATTTT
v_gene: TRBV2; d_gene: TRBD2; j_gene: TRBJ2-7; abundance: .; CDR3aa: CASSEIAGRGLGNEQYF; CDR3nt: TGTGCCAGCAGTGAAATTGCAGGGAGGGGTCTTGGGAACGAGCAGTACTTC
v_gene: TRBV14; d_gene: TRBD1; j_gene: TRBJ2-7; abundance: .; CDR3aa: CASSHERDRAYEQYF; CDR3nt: TGTGCCAGCAGCCACGAGAGGGACAGAGCCTACGAGCAGTACTTC
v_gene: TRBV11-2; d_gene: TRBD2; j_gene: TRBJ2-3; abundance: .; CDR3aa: CASSSTTLAGAISQYF; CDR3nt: TGTGCCAGCAGCTCCACGACACTAGCGGGAGCTATCTCGCAGTATTTT
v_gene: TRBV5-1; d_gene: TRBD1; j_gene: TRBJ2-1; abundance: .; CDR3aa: CASSLPGQGTHEQFF; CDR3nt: TGCGCCAGCAGCTTGCCGGGACAGGGAACCCATGAGCAGTTCTTC
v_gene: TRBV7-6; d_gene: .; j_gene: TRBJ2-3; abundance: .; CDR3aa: CASSISDTQYF; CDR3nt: TGTGCCAGCAGCATTTCGGATACGCAGTATTTT
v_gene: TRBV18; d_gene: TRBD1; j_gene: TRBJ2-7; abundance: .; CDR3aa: CASSHRDSSYGQYF; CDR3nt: TGTGCCAGCTCACACCGGGACAGCTCCTACGGGCAGTACTTC
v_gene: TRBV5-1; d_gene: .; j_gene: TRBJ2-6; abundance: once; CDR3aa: CASSLDEGFSGANVLTF; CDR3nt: TGCGCCAGCAGCTTGGACGAGGGTTTCTCTGGGGCCAACGTCCTGACTTTC
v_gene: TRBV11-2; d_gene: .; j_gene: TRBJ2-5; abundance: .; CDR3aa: CASSPAVARRAQETQYF; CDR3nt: TGTGCCAGCAGCCCAGCGGTTGCTAGGAGGGCTCAAGAGACCCAGTACTTC
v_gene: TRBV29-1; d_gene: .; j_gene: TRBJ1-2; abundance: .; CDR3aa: CSAELSNYGYTF; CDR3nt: TGCAGCGCTGAGCTATCTAACTATGGCTACACCTTC
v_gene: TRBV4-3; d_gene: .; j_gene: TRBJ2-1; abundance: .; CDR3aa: CASSQDPRGDEQFF; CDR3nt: TGCGCCAGCAGCCAAGATCCGCGCGGGGATGAGCAGTTCTTC
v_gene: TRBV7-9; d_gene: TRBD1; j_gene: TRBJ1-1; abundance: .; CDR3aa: CASSEHTGGALNTEAFF; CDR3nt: TGTGCCAGCAGCGAACACACAGGGGGCGCATTGAACACTGAAGCTTTCTTT
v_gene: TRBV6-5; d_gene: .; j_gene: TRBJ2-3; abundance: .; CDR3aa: CASRTRRNTDTQYF; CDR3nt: TGTGCCAGCAGAACAAGGAGAAACACAGATACGCAGTATTTT
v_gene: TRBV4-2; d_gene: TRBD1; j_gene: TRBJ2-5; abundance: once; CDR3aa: CASSQDPAGTGLETQYF; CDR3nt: TGTGCCAGCAGCCAAGACCCCGCCGGGACAGGGCTAGAGACCCAGTACTTC
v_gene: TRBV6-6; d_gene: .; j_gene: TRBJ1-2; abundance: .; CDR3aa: CASSPREVYGYTF; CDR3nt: TGTGCCAGCAGTCCCAGGGAAGTCTATGGCTACACCTTC
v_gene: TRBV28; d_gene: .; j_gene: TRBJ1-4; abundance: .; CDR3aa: CASSKGRSGIF; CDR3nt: TGTGCCAGCAGTAAGGGGAGGAGTGGTATTTTT
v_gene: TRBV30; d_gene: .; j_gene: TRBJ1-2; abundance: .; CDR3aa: CAWSVTANYGHTF; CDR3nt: TGTGCCTGGAGTGTAACGGCTAACTATGGCCACACCTTC
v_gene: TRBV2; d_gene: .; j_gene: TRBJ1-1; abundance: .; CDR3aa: CASSGSTEAFF; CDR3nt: TGTGCCAGCAGTGGCTCGACTGAAGCTTTCTTT
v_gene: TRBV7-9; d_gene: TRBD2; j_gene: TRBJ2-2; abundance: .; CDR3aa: CASSLAQAGGPTGELFF; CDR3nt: TGTGCCAGCAGCTTAGCGCAGGCGGGAGGGCCGACCGGGGAGCTGTTTTTT
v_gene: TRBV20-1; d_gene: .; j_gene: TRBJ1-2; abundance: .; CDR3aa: CSASRTYSYTF; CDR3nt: TGCAGTGCCAGTAGGACCTATAGCTACACCTTC
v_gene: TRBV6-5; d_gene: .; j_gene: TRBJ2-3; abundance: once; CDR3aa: CASSYPGMDTQYF; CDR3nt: TGTGCCAGCAGTTACCCCGGGATGGATACGCAGTATTTT
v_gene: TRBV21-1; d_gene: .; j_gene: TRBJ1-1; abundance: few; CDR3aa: CGGSEAFF; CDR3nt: TGTGGGGGTTCTGAAGCTTTCTTT
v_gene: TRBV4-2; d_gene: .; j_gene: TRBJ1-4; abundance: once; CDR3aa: CASSQGTSGVNEKLFF; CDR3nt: TGTGCCAGCAGCCAAGGGACGTCCGGGGTTAATGAAAAACTGTTTTTT
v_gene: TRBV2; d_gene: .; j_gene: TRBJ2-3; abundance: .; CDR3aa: CASSGTISTDTQYF; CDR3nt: TGTGCCAGCAGCGGGACAATTAGCACAGATACGCAGTATTTT
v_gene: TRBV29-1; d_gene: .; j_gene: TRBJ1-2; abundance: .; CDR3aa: CSVDSTGGYTF; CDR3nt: TGCAGCGTTGATTCGACGGGTGGCTACACCTTC
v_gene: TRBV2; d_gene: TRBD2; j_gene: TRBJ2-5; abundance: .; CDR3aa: CASETHLAGEETQYF; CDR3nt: TGTGCCAGCGAGACGCACCTAGCGGGGGAAGAGACCCAGTACTTC
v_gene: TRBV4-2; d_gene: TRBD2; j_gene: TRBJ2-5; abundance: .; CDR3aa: CASSQVGLAGGQVGETQYF; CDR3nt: TGTGCCAGCAGCCAAGTGGGACTAGCGGGAGGTCAGGTGGGAGAGACCCAGTACTTC
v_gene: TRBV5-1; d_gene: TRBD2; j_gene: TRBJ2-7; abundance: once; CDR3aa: CASSLAPGGPLEQYF; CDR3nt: TGCGCCAGCAGCTTGGCCCCGGGGGGACCACTCGAGCAGTACTTC
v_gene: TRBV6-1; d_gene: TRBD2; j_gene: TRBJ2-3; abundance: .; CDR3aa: CASSVRGTSGRTDTQYF; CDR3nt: TGTGCCAGCAGTGTGAGGGGGACTAGCGGGAGGACGGATACGCAGTATTTT
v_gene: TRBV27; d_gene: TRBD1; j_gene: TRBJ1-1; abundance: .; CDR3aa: CATRDRAIRYDTEAFF; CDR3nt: TGTGCCACCAGAGACAGGGCAATAAGGTACGACACTGAAGCTTTCTTT
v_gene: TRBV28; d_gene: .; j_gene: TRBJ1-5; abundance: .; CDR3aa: CASATGQPQHF; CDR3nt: TGTGCCAGTGCTACGGGGCAGCCCCAGCATTTT
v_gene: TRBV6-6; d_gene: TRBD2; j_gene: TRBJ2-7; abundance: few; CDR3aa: CASSYSPSGMTYEQYF; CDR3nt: TGTGCCAGCAGTTACTCGCCTAGCGGGATGACTTACGAGCAGTACTTC
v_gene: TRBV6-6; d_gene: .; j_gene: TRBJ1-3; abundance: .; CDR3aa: CASSQGSGNTIYF; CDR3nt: TGTGCCAGCAGTCAGGGTTCTGGAAACACCATATATTTT
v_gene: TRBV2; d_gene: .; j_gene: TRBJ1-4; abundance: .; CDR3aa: CATRQLGGPIEKLFF; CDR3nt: TGTGCCACTCGGCAGTTGGGCGGCCCGATTGAAAAACTGTTTTTT
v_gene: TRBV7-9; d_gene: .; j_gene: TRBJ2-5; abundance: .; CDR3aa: CASTPRGGGGETQYF; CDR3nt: TGTGCCAGCACCCCTCGGGGTGGCGGCGGAGAGACCCAGTACTTC
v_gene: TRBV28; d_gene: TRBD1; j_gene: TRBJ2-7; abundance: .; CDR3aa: CASSLQTGASSYEQYF; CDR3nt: TGTGCCAGCAGTCTCCAGACAGGGGCCTCCTCCTACGAGCAGTACTTC
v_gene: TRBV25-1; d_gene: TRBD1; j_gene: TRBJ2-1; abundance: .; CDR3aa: CASRTGNSYNEQFF; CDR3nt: TGTGCCAGCAGGACAGGGAACTCCTACAATGAGCAGTTCTTC
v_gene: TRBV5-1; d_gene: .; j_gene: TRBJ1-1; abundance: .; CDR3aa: CASSLDTGFTEAFF; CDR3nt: TGCGCCAGCAGCCTAGACACAGGGTTCACTGAAGCTTTCTTT
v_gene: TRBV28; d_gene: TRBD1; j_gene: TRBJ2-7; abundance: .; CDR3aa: CASSYRGPNYEQYF; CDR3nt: TGTGCCAGCAGTTACAGGGGGCCCAACTACGAGCAGTACTTC
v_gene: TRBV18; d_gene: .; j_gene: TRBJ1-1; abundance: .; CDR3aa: CASSPSSPGSEAFF; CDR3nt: TGTGCCAGCTCACCCTCCTCGCCCGGGTCTGAAGCTTTCTTT